Sequencing of this TCR beta chain was carried out in a study of T cells in localized non-small cell lung cancer. Study findings and constraints: Tumor trailed uninvolved adjacent lung in T cell clonality, which peaked there.

Using immunoSEQ multiplex PCR, the repertoire was profiled, and TCRdb retains in-frame clones only, with some absent. The sample includes around 79,000 clones, about 78% of them seen just once. The CDR3 covers 12 residues. Points on this clone: Its antigen is unknown.

The receptor was derived from a man aged 40 to 69 with stage II squamous cell lung carcinoma. The chain joins TRBV5-3 to TRBJ1-2; D not certain. TRBV5-3 is an open reading frame, and its role is uncertain. The sample here was PBMCs, taken before any cancer treatment. The CDR3 spells CARAGSSYGYTF. The CDR3 DNA sequence: TGTGCAAGGGCAGGCTCTAGCTATGGCTACACCTTC.